This TCR beta chain was retrieved from a study of blood T cell repertoires in COVID-19. Method: immunoSEQ multiplex PCR; TCRdb's copy keeps in-frame clones and lacks some. The sample has around 270,000 clones; around nine tenths are singletons. V was shortened by 8 bases and J by 9 bases, with 20 bases between the two germline ends. The CDR3 totals 14 residues. Germline-derived CDR1 and CDR2 are SGHVS and FNYEAQ. This receptor was obtained from a man aged 35 to 55 who had recovered from COVID-19. The J gene is TRBJ2-1, the V gene TRBV7-6; the D gene is possibly TRBD2 (7 bases). Sequencing was carried out using peripheral blood. DNA of the CDR3: TGTGCCAGCGGCGACGTACGGGGGGCCGTTGAGCAGTTCTTC. As protein: CASGDVRGAVEQFF.